The rows below give T cell receptor beta chains drawn from one sample of a study of shared clonotypes between healthy human individuals. The repertoire was sequenced with immunoSEQ multiplex PCR; TCRdb's copy has only in-frame clones and lacks some. The data contain around 610,000 clones, roughly 95% of them singletons. Sequencing was done on a sample of naive CD8+ T cells sorted from blood. These receptors came from a woman aged 25 to 39 in good health. The CDR3 runs from the conserved cysteine through the conserved F or W. The D gene is left open where the match is weak. The size field is filled for only some rows; it gives once, few, many or a size class.

j_call clone_size d_call cdr3_length v_call cdr3_nt cdr3_aa
TRBJ2-3 . . 13 TRBV29-1 TGCAGCGCCACCGGCGATCGCACAGATACGCAGTATTTT CSATGDRTDTQYF
TRBJ2-3 . TRBD2 17 TRBV7-9 TGTGCCAGCAGCGGATTAGCGGGAGGGACTAGCACAGATACGCAGTATTTT CASSGLAGGTSTDTQYF
TRBJ2-5 once . 16 TRBV7-9 TGTGCCAGCAGCTTACCTCAGCCTCAAGCCGGGGAGACCCAGTACTTC CASSLPQPQAGETQYF
TRBJ2-1 . TRBD1 16 TRBV28 TGTGCCAGCAGTAATCGTAAGGGACAGGGGTTAACTAGGCAGTTCTTC CASSNRKGQGLTRQFF
TRBJ2-7 . . 11 TRBV10-1 TGCGCCAGCAGTGATAGCTACGAGCAGTACTTC CASSDSYEQYF
TRBJ2-3 . . 12 TRBV9 TGTGCCAGCACCAAAGGGGGGGATACGCAGTATTTT CASTKGGDTQYF
TRBJ1-5 once . 14 TRBV19 TGTGCCAGTAGGGACGATTATAGCAATCAGCCCCAGCATTTT CASRDDYSNQPQHF
TRBJ2-1 . . 14 TRBV9 TGTGCCAGCAGCGTAGAAGGGGGAGTAAATGAGCAGTTCTTC CASSVEGGVNEQFF
TRBJ2-7 . . 14 TRBV25-1 TGTGCCAGCAGTGGAACGGGATTTGTTAGAGAGCAGTACTTC CASSGTGFVREQYF
TRBJ2-7 . . 16 TRBV27 TGTGCCAGCAGCCCATCCCACGGCGCAGCCTACTACGAGCAGTACTTC CASSPSHGAAYYEQYF
TRBJ2-3 once . 15 TRBV27 TGTGCCAGCAGTTCCCTTCCGGAAGTCACAGATACGCAGTATTTT CASSSLPEVTDTQYF
TRBJ2-7 . . 16 TRBV2 TGTGCCAGCAGTGACATCGTTAAAGCCAAAACCTACGAGCAGTACTTC CASSDIVKAKTYEQYF
TRBJ2-5 . TRBD2 14 TRBV13 TGTGCCAGCAGCTTTTTCGGGGGGAAAGAGACCCAGTACTTC CASSFFGGKETQYF
TRBJ2-3 . TRBD2 16 TRBV5-6 TGTGCCAGCAGCTTGATGGGGCTAGCGGCCACAGATACGCAGTATTTT CASSLMGLAATDTQYF
TRBJ1-5 . . 17 TRBV7-9 TGTGCCAGCAGCCAAGGGGGGGGAGGCAGGGAGGATCAGCCCCAGCATTTT CASSQGGGGREDQPQHF
TRBJ2-1 . TRBD2 20 TRBV28 TGTGCCAGCAGTTTAAATACCGGGACTAGCGGGTTTGACTCCTACAATGAGCAGTTCTTC CASSLNTGTSGFDSYNEQFF